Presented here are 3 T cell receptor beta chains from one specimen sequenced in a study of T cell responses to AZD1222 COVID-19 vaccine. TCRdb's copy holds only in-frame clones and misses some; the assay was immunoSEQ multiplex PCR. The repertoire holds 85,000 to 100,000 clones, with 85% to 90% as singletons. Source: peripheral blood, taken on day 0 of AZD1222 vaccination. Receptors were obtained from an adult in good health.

This CDR3 is CASSIDHYEQYF. CDR3 DNA: TGTGCCAGCAGTATTGACCACTACGAGCAGTACTTC. The chain employs TRBV12-3 or TRBV12-4 and TRBJ2-7; the D is unclear. Trimming stripped 5 bases from V and 3 bases from J, with 8 bases between. CDR3 length: 12 residues.

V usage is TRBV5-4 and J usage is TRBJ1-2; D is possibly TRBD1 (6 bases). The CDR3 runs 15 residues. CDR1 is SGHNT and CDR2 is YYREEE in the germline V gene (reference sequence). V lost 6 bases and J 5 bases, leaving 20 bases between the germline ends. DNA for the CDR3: TGTGCCAGCAATCCAGGGGCAGGGACTGGATATGGCTACACCTTC. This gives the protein CASNPGAGTGYGYTF.

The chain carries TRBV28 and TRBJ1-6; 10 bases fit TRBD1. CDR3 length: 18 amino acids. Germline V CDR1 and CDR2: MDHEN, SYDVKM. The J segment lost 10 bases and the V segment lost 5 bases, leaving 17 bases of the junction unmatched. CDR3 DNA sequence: TGTGCCAGCAGTACGGGACAGGGGTCCGCGAAGGGTGGCTCACCCCTCCACTTT. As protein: CASSTGQGSAKGGSPLHF.